Shown below are 2 T cell receptor beta chains from a single sample sequenced in a study of post-analysis software for immune sequencing data. Study-wide results and limits: Four or five TRBV segments (TRBV5-6, TRBV5-1 and TRBV20-1 among them) occurred more frequently in patients than in controls.

Their antigens remain unidentified. Presence of unique molecular identifiers characterized the TCR beta cDNA libraries. TCRdb used MiXCR to reprocess the PCR reads, holding one entry per CDR3 protein. The sample contains hundreds of thousands of distinct CDR3 sequences, 25% to 30% of which appear only once. The source material was blood. The receptors stem from a girl aged 5 to 17 with multiple sclerosis.

The chain uses TRBV6-4 and TRBJ2-5; 11 bases are shared with TRBD2. Germline V gene sequence: CDR1 MRHNA, CDR2 SNTAGT. This CDR3 region has 15 residues. V dropped 2 bases and J dropped 11; count of bases not matched to a gene: 10. CDR3: CASSDTSGSINEQYF. The CDR3 DNA is TGTGCCAGCAGTGACACTAGCGGGAGTATCAATGAGCAGTACTTC.

This clonotype was detected only a few times. This chain uses TRBV5-6 with TRBJ1-2; TRBD1 is a possible D gene (5 bases). The V end lost 4 bases, the J end lost 4 bases, and 17 bases lay between the germline ends. This CDR3 has 15 residues. Germline CDR1 and CDR2: SGHDT and YYEEEE. The CDR3 DNA reads TGTGCCAGCAGCCCCGCCGGGGCATCGGGCTATGGCTACACCTTC. It codes for CASSPAGASGYGYTF.